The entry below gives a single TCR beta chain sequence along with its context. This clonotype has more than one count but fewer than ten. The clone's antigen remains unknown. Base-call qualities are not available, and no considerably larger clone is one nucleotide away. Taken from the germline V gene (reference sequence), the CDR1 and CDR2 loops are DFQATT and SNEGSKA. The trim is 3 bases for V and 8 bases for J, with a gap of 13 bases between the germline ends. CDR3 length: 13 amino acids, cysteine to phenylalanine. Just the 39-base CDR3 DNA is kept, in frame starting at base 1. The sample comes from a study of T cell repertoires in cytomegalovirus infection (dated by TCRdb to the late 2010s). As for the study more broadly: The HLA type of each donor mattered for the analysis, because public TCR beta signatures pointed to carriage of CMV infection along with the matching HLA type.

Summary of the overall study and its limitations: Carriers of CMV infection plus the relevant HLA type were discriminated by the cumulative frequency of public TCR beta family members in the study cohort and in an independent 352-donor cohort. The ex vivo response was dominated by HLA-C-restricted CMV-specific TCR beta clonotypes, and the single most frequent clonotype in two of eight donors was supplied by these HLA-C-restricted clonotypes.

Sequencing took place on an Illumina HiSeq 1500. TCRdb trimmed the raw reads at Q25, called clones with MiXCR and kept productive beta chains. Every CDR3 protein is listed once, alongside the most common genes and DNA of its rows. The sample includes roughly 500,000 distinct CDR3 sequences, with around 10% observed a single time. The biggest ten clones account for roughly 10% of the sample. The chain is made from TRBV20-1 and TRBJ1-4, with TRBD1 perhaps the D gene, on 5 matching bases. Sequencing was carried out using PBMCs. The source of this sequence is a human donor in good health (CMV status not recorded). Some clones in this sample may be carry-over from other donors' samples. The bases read TGCAGTGCTAGGAGGGGAGTTGAGGAAAAACTGTTTTTT. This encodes CSARRGVEEKLFF.